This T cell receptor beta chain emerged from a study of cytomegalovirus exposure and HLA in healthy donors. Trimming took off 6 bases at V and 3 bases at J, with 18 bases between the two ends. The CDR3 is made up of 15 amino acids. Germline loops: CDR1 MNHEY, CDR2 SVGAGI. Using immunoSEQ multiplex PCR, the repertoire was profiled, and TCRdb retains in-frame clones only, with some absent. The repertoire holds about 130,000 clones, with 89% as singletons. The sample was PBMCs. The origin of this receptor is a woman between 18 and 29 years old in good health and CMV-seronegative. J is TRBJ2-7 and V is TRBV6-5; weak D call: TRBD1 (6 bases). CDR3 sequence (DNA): TGTGCCAGCAGGCCGGATAACAGGGTATTCTACGAGCAGTACTTC. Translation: CASRPDNRVFYEQYF.